This TCR beta chain was recorded in a study of coeliac disease (dated by TCRdb to between 2022 and 2023). For the study in its entirety: Each coeliac patient fell into one of three classes: newly diagnosed active disease, refractory coeliac disease type I, or disease kept under control by a gluten-free diet. Because high-resolution HLA typing was not available, biased TRBV7-2 usage was examined as a proof of principle. The study applied next-generation sequencing of rearranged TRB and TRG CDR3 regions to small intestinal lymphocyte fractions from coeliac and non-coeliac patients. The aim was to characterise TR repertoires of small intestinal T cells in active, refractory type I and gluten-free-diet-treated coeliac disease. A total of some 30 patients were included in the full study, of whom around 22 had serologically confirmed coeliac disease and 8 were controls with non-small intestinal disorders. TRB sequencing succeeded for samples from 27 subjects, including 20 to 25 paired bulk unsorted intraepithelial and lamina propria cell samples. General findings and caveats noted by the study authors: In the authors' view, the approach was unsuitable for unbiased detection of gliadin-specific T cells, since gliadin-specific T cells are scarce and rarely shared between patients. Separating intraepithelial cells from lamina propria cells did not give high-purity fractions, so cross-contamination between the two compartments may have occurred. TRB repertoires were found to be largely private, with most amino acid sequences unique to one sample, and no significant difference in V-gene usage was found between disease groups. Compared with controls, active coeliac intraepithelial and lamina propria samples had TRB and TRG repertoires of lower clonality, which suggests that diverse T cells were recruited.

The library relied on the immunoSEQ multiplex PCR assay. The TR loci underwent multiplexed PCR amplification, with J gene segments targeted by reverse primers and V gene segments targeted by forward primers. The Illumina HiSeq System was used to sequence the amplified CDR3 regions. The original methods were these. Closely related reads were merged by a nearest-neighbour algorithm to remove PCR and sequencing errors and to collapse the data into unique sequences. Two measures summarised the repertoires: clonality, and T cell density, defined as TR molecules per amount of genomic DNA input. CDR3 amino acid sequences present in at least 80% of unsorted samples were defined as public TRs, and these public TRs were then tested for differential abundance between coeliac and control samples. Differences in clonality and density between disease groups were tested by Kruskal-Wallis tests, followed by Dunn post-tests. Not all clones reach the TCRdb copy of this immuneACCESS table, which keeps in-frame sequences only. Checked studies attribute under half of the gap to unresolved V genes and leave the rest unexplained. The DNA was the basis for D and trimming; V, J and clone size are from that table. Counted in this sample were thousands of clones; roughly 58% of them appeared once. 6% to 9.5% of the sample is held by the ten biggest clonotypes.

V is clipped by 5 bases and J by 6 bases, and the sequence between their germline boundaries is 14 bases long. The CDR3, cysteine through phenylalanine, is 14 amino acids long. CDR3 DNA is the only sequence kept; it has 42 bases, read in frame from the first base. The germline V gene gives CDR1 as ENHRY and CDR2 as SYGVKD. Cells were frozen in aliquots of 500,000 to 650,000 in DMSO/FBS in liquid nitrogen, and a single aliquot from each fraction was used for sequencing. Every one of the 30 study patients had an endoscopy and a small intestinal biopsy. To release intraepithelial cells, biopsies were stirred at 37 degrees Celsius for one hour in RPMI containing EGTA, MgCl2 and 1% FBS. Genomic DNA was extracted from frozen unsorted cell fractions with the Qiagen DNeasy blood extraction kit. This clone is deemed large (0.1 to 1%). Its recognized antigen is unknown. Base quality data are lacking; no much larger clone is found one base away.

Sequencing input: intraepithelial lymphocytes from the gut. The sample's cell subset or site, from its label and the paper: intraepithelial cell (IEC) fraction of small intestinal biopsy. The TCR originated in a woman under 30 with active celiac disease. The chain is assembled from TRBV10-3 and TRBJ2-1; D gene: possibly TRBD1, on 6 matching bases. CDR3 loop: CAISRTELRNEQFF. In nucleotides, the sequence is TGTGCCATCAGTAGGACAGAGCTCCGCAATGAGCAGTTCTTC.